Listed below are T cell receptor beta chains from one sample, sequenced in a study of regulatory and conventional T cells in RAG deficiency. TCRdb keeps only in-frame clones here, not all; method: immunoSEQ multiplex PCR. The sample includes around 37,000 clones, 89% of them seen just once. These records were also assigned to another study, of regulatory T cells.

The specimen was CD8+ T cells sorted from blood. Receptors were obtained from a human donor in good health. Both conserved end residues are part of each CDR3. A D gene is named only where the DNA matches it firmly. Clone size, where shown, is once, few, many, or a class for clones that have expanded.

clone size	V gene	D gene	J gene	CDR3 protein	CDR3 DNA
.	TRBV11-3	TRBD2	TRBJ2-1	CASSRRTSGGSGNEQFF	TGTGCCAGCAGCCGCCGGACTAGCGGGGGTAGTGGCAATGAGCAGTTCTTC
.	TRBV5-8	TRBD1	TRBJ2-5	CASSRDSQQETQYF	TGTGCCAGCAGCCGGGACAGCCAACAAGAGACCCAGTACTTC
.	TRBV18	TRBD1	TRBJ2-7	CASSLGTGGYEQYF	TGTGCCAGCTCACTCGGGACAGGGGGCTACGAGCAGTACTTC
.	TRBV7-6	TRBD2	TRBJ2-7	CASSLALASGGPTTYEQYF	TGTGCCAGCAGCTTAGCGTTGGCTAGCGGGGGCCCTACAACCTACGAGCAGTACTTC
.	TRBV25-1	.	TRBJ2-5	CASSEIIGETQYF	TGTGCCAGCAGTGAAATCATCGGAGAGACCCAGTACTTC
.	TRBV2	.	TRBJ1-6	CASSVGPGSNSPLHF	TGTGCCAGCAGTGTTGGGCCCGGGTCAAATTCACCCCTCCACTTT
.	TRBV28	.	TRBJ2-2	CASSPIGVNTGELFF	TGTGCCAGCAGCCCAATCGGGGTTAACACCGGGGAGCTGTTTTTT
.	TRBV2	.	TRBJ1-1	CASSRNWAGTTLNTEAFF	TGTGCCAGCAGTCGCAACTGGGCAGGGACGACCTTGAACACTGAAGCTTTCTTT
.	TRBV30	.	TRBJ2-1	CAWSVGYNEQFF	TGTGCCTGGAGTGTAGGATACAATGAGCAGTTCTTC
once	TRBV28	TRBD1	TRBJ1-2	CASSSTKDRTPYGYTF	TGTGCCAGCAGTTCCACGAAGGACAGGACTCCCTATGGCTACACCTTC
.	TRBV28	.	TRBJ1-4	CASRRQAPTNEKLFF	TGTGCCAGCAGGCGGCAGGCCCCAACTAATGAAAAACTGTTTTTT
.	TRBV13	TRBD2	TRBJ2-3	CASSPRTRTDTQYF	TGTGCCAGCAGCCCTCGGACTAGAACAGATACGCAGTATTTT
.	TRBV7-8	.	TRBJ1-2	CASSTPDRTNYGYTF	TGTGCCAGCAGCACCCCCGACAGGACTAACTATGGCTACACCTTC
.	TRBV11-2	.	TRBJ2-2	CASSSRLLGGRTGELFF	TGTGCCAGCAGCTCCCGACTCCTGGGGGGTCGCACCGGGGAGCTGTTTTTT
.	TRBV10-2	.	TRBJ2-7	CASSESIISQALSDEQYF	TGCGCCAGCAGTGAGTCGATCATCTCACAGGCCTTGTCGGACGAGCAGTACTTC
.	TRBV6-4	TRBD2	TRBJ2-3	CASSALTSGTTDTQYF	TGTGCCAGCAGTGCCCTGACTAGCGGCACCACAGATACGCAGTATTTT
once	TRBV19	TRBD1	TRBJ2-7	CASSIGTGDFYEQYF	TGTGCCAGTAGTATAGGGACAGGGGATTTCTACGAGCAGTACTTC
.	TRBV9	TRBD1	TRBJ1-3	CAGGSGDRNSGNTIYF	TGTGCCGGCGGCTCGGGGGACAGGAACTCTGGAAACACCATATATTTT
.	TRBV19	.	TRBJ2-1	CASSMLANEQFF	TGTGCCAGTAGTATGCTAGCCAATGAGCAGTTCTTC
.	TRBV7-9	.	TRBJ2-7	CASSFHNLEYEQYF	TGTGCCAGCAGCTTCCATAATTTAGAATACGAGCAGTACTTC
few	TRBV7-9	.	TRBJ1-2	CASSLAGGGEYGYTF	TGTGCCAGCAGCTTAGCAGGAGGGGGGGAATATGGCTACACCTTC
.	TRBV11-2	.	TRBJ1-1	CASSSPFDTEAFF	TGTGCCAGCAGCTCCCCTTTTGACACTGAAGCTTTCTTT
.	TRBV5-4	TRBD1	TRBJ1-2	CASSLAWTGYGYTF	TGTGCCAGCAGCTTGGCGTGGACAGGGTATGGCTACACCTTC
.	TRBV2	.	TRBJ2-3	CASSLSVKDTQYF	TGTGCCAGCAGCCTATCCGTCAAAGATACGCAGTATTTT
.	TRBV7-9	.	TRBJ1-5	CASSPADSNQPQHF	TGTGCCAGCAGCCCAGCTGATAGCAATCAGCCCCAGCATTTT
.	TRBV5-1	.	TRBJ2-3	CASKALERPIGDTQYF	TGCGCCAGCAAGGCTTTGGAACGCCCAATTGGAGATACGCAGTATTTT
.	TRBV6-4	.	TRBJ1-2	CASSEGAGANYGYTF	TGTGCCAGCAGTGAGGGGGCAGGGGCAAACTATGGCTACACCTTC
.	TRBV9	.	TRBJ1-1	CASSGNGGTEAFF	TGTGCCAGCAGCGGGAATGGGGGAACTGAAGCTTTCTTT
.	TRBV6-1	.	TRBJ2-7	CASSEASGARSYEQYF	TGTGCCAGCAGTGAAGCTTCAGGGGCCCGCTCCTACGAGCAGTACTTC
.	TRBV7-6	TRBD1	TRBJ1-4	CASSLAARGDEKLFF	TGTGCCAGCAGCTTAGCGGCCAGGGGGGATGAAAAACTGTTTTTT
.	TRBV2	.	TRBJ2-1	CASSDPRSSYNEQFF	TGTGCCAGCAGTGACCCCAGGAGCTCCTACAATGAGCAGTTCTTC
.	TRBV7-9	.	TRBJ1-1	CASSPKDGELGTEAFF	TGTGCCAGCAGCCCAAAGGACGGGGAGCTCGGGACTGAAGCTTTCTTT
.	TRBV7-3	.	TRBJ2-7	CASSFGTSSYEQYF	TGTGCCAGCAGCTTTGGAACTAGCTCCTACGAGCAGTACTTC
.	TRBV27	.	TRBJ2-1	CASSLTGVADEQFF	TGTGCCAGCAGTTTAACTGGTGTAGCGGATGAGCAGTTCTTC
.	TRBV5-1	TRBD2	TRBJ2-1	CASSLRTSGRSYNEQFF	TGCGCCAGCAGTCTCCGGACTAGCGGGAGGTCCTACAATGAGCAGTTCTTC
once	TRBV5-6	.	TRBJ1-2	CASSLVGRLEGYGYTF	TGTGCCAGCAGCTTGGTTGGGAGATTAGAGGGCTATGGCTACACCTTC
.	TRBV25-1	.	TRBJ1-1	CASSEFRFGDDTEAFF	.
.	TRBV7-8	.	TRBJ2-1	CASSFSTGYNEQFF	TGTGCCAGCAGCTTCTCGACGGGGTACAATGAGCAGTTCTTC
.	TRBV7-8	TRBD2	TRBJ2-7	CASSLGTSGGSSYEQYF	TGTGCCAGCAGCTTAGGGACTAGCGGGGGCTCCTCCTACGAGCAGTACTTC
.	TRBV19	TRBD1	TRBJ1-5	CASTGGQVHRPPQHF	TGTGCCAGTACCGGGGGACAGGTCCATCGTCCGCCCCAGCATTTT
.	TRBV30	.	TRBJ2-7	CAWRGASSYEQYF	TGTGCCTGGAGGGGAGCTTCCTCCTACGAGCAGTACTTC
once	TRBV5-1	TRBD1	TRBJ1-2	CASSLTGQGGGYTF	TGCGCCAGCAGCTTAACGGGACAGGGGGGGGGCTACACCTTC
.	TRBV6-6	.	TRBJ2-7	CASSFGSPGSYEQYF	TGTGCCAGCAGTTTTGGAAGCCCGGGATCCTACGAGCAGTACTTC
.	TRBV5-5	.	TRBJ1-2	CASSLGLGTKLNYGYTF	TGTGCCAGCAGCTTGGGTTTGGGGACAAAACTTAACTATGGCTACACCTTC
.	TRBV10-3	.	TRBJ2-1	CAISEAGNSYNEQFF	TGTGCCATCAGTGAGGCGGGAAACTCCTACAATGAGCAGTTCTTC
.	TRBV19	.	TRBJ2-1	CASSLLDPGPHRNEQFF	TGTGCCAGTAGCTTATTAGATCCGGGACCCCACAGGAATGAGCAGTTCTTC
.	TRBV25-1	.	TRBJ2-5	CASSPRTVQETQYF	TGTGCCAGCAGCCCCCGGACAGTACAAGAGACCCAGTACTTC
few	TRBV4-2	TRBD2	TRBJ2-1	CASSQNEAGAYNEQFF	TGTGCCAGCAGCCAAAACGAAGCGGGGGCCTACAATGAGCAGTTCTTC
.	TRBV5-1	.	TRBJ1-1	CASSLRVLRNTEAFF	TGCGCCAGCAGCTTGAGGGTTCTCAGGAACACTGAAGCTTTCTTT
.	TRBV28	.	TRBJ2-6	CASSLEPNSGANVLTF	TGTGCCAGCAGTCTAGAACCGAACTCTGGGGCCAACGTCCTGACTTTC
.	TRBV28	TRBD1	TRBJ2-5	CASSGHRGRETQYF	TGTGCCAGCAGTGGACACAGGGGGCGAGAGACCCAGTACTTC
.	TRBV11-2	.	TRBJ2-5	CASSSLLYTQYF	TGTGCCAGCAGCTCACTTCTTTATACCCAGTACTTC
.	TRBV2	.	TRBJ2-7	CASSEWWSSYEQYF	TGTGCCAGCAGTGAATGGTGGAGCTCCTACGAGCAGTACTTC
few	TRBV4-2	TRBD1	TRBJ1-1	CASSPLGTGGTEAFF	TGTGCCAGCAGCCCCCTGGGGACAGGGGGAACTGAAGCTTTCTTT
.	TRBV29-1	TRBD1	TRBJ1-4	CSVWTGGDEKLFF	TGCAGCGTGTGGACAGGAGGGGATGAAAAACTGTTTTTT